This TCR beta chain is from a study of blood T cell repertoires in COVID-19. Overall study: COVID-19 samples from acute and convalescent phases originated in the United States, Italy and Spain. Nucleic acid was either cDNA or gDNA, and it came from T cells, B-cell-depleted T cells, or PBMCs.

This clone was counted a few times. Germline trimming cut 5 bases from V and 5 bases from J; bases unmatched to any gene: 6. Germline CDR1 and CDR2: MNHEY and SVGAGI. The CDR3 is 15 amino acids. Original data processing: Amplification from reference gene primers served as the basis for estimated nucleated cell counts. Only in-frame clones appear in the TCRdb table, and some are missing; sequencing was by immunoSEQ multiplex PCR. The V and J calls and clone size were taken over from that table, and D and trimming were inferred from the DNA. The table has a few hundred thousand clones, around 90% seen once; the top ten hold approximately 0.8%.

Sequenced material: peripheral blood. V and J are TRBV6-5 and TRBJ1-4, with 9 positions matching TRBD1. The TCR sequence derives from a woman aged 25 to 39 with acute or convalescent COVID-19. The CDR3 protein is CASSNPDRGNEKLFF. DNA of the CDR3: TGTGCCAGCAGTAACCCCGACAGGGGGAATGAAAAACTGTTTTTT.